One and the same sample provided the 3 T cell receptor beta chains below, sequenced in a study of regulatory T cells in long-lasting Graves disease. According to the study, TCR beta libraries were built with iRepertoire HTBI primers and CDR3-region Arm-PCR. Using its own MiXCR run on the multiplex PCR reads, TCRdb lists one record per CDR3 protein. This table has about 540,000 distinct CDR3 sequences, approximately 13% appearing once. Specified time point: newly diagnosed GD, antithyroid drugs for less than 3 months. Making the TCR library involved RNA that had been extracted from PBMCs. These data also featured in a second study, about T cells in Graves' hyperthyroidism and ophthalmopathy.

The sequenced sample was peripheral blood mononuclear cells (PBMCs), obtained at new diagnosis, from a patient treated with antithyroid drugs. The receptors were gathered from a man aged 30-40 years with Graves disease.

The chain uses TRBV19 and TRBJ1-4; 9 nucleotides line up with TRBD1. The J segment lost 8 bases and the V segment lost 11 bases, leaving 15 bases of the junction unmatched. Germline V gives CDR1 LNHDA, CDR2 SQIVND (reference sequence). CDR3 length: 15 residues. The CDR3 reads CASQRGGTGNEKLFF. The CDR3, as DNA: TGTGCCTCTCAACGAGGAGGGACAGGGAACGAAAAACTGTTTTTT.

There are many counts of this clonotype. The chain joins TRBV11-1 to TRBJ2-3, with D hard to call. Germline lookup yields CDR1 SGHAT and CDR2 FQDESV (reference sequence). This CDR3 is 16 amino acids long. Trimming stripped 5 bases from V and 5 bases from J, with 20 bases between. CDR3 nucleotides: TGTGCCAGCAGCCGGACCTTCGACTTTCTGGGAGATACGCAGTATTTT. Protein: CASSRTFDFLGDTQYF.

V gene TRBV28 combines with J gene TRBJ2-3; D gene uncertain. CDR1 is MDHEN and CDR2 is SYDVKM in the germline V gene. The CDR3 covers 13 residues. The CDR3 here is CVSADGGTDTQYF. In DNA, the CDR3 is TGTGTTTCCGCGGACGGCGGCACAGATACGCAGTATTTT.